This T cell receptor beta chain was obtained from a study of OX40 agonist ivuxolimab in advanced cancers. Study-wide background: Patients' therapy was ivuxolimab, an antibody that acts as an agonist of OX40 (CD134). The eligibility criteria allowed prior anti-PD-1, anti-PD-L1 or anti-CTLA-4 therapy, and under 50% had some.

This clone came up once. Clones were read by immunoSEQ multiplex PCR, and TCRdb kept only the in-frame ones, dropping some. The top ten clones hold about 0.73% of a sample with 50,000 to 55,000 clones, roughly four fifths of them seen once. This CDR3 contains 14 residues. In germline, CDR1 is SQVTM, CDR2 ANQGSEA. Between the trimmed V and J ends, which lost 1 base and 8 bases, there was a span of 15 bases. The rearrangement uses TRBV29-1 and TRBJ2-1; D call uncertain. The sequencing used CD4+ or CD8+ T cells sorted from blood, collected in a trial of the OX40 agonist ivuxolimab. The origin of this receptor is an adult with an advanced solid tumor such as melanoma, head and neck, liver or kidney cancer. The CDR3 DNA reads TGCAGCGTTGAAGGACTCCCATCCCAACATGAGCAGTTCTTC. This translates into CSVEGLPSQHEQFF.